This note documents a single T cell receptor (beta chain) sequence. Its antigen is still unknown. This record comes from a study of T cells after posttransplantation cyclophosphamide. Findings and caveats of the study: Later blood repertoires were often dominated by clones from the donor CD8+ memory compartment. Blood and skin or GI T cell repertoires showed limited TRB overlap.

Peripheral blood was collected from the related graft donor on the marrow donation day. Sequenced by immunoSEQ multiplex PCR; TCRdb stores in-frame clones only, minus some. The data show tens of thousands of clones, around 73% seen once. The CDR3 loop spans 16 amino acids. V lost 4 bases to trimming and J lost 2 bases, with 17 bases between them. Germline assignment: CDR1 SGHNT and CDR2 YYREEE (reference sequence). The sequence was collected from a woman aged 55-69 years in good health, CMV-negative, and a related stem cell transplant donor. The sequenced sample consisted of memory CD4+ T cells sorted from PBMCs. The rearrangement joins TRBV5-4 to TRBJ2-3, with D possibly TRBD2 on 6 matching bases. CDR3 sequence (DNA): TGTGCCAGCAGCAAAAGACTAGAGACAATCACAGATACGCAGTATTTT. As protein: CASSKRLETITDTQYF.